These T cell receptor beta chains were read from a single sample in a study of human T cells and chemical hapten exposure. A single record per CDR3 protein comes from TCRdb applying MiXCR to the RACE reads. Among tens of thousands of distinct CDR3 sequences listed, 8% to 11% were seen once. The material sequenced was whole blood, taken in connection with sensitization to the hapten diphenylcyclopropenone (DPC). These receptors came from a young man with alopecia areata. Some clones in this sample may be carry-over from other donors' samples. Each CDR3 is given with its conserved first and last residue. D genes are given only for firm matches. Only some rows state a clone size, as once, few, many or a class for expanded clones.

d_call	v_call	clone_size	j_call	cdr3_nt	cdr3_aa
.	TRBV9	.	TRBJ2-6	TGTGCCAGCAGCGTAGCCGGGGGAGCGTACTCTGGGGCCAACGTCCTGACTTTC	CASSVAGGAYSGANVLTF
TRBD1	TRBV18	many	TRBJ1-1	TGTGCCAGCTCACCTTCTCGACAGGGTCGAAACACTGAAGCTTTCTTT	CASSPSRQGRNTEAFF
TRBD1	TRBV5-1	few	TRBJ2-2	TGCGCCAGCAGCGGAAACAGGGGGCGCGGGACCGGGGAGCTGTTTTTT	CASSGNRGRGTGELFF
.	TRBV5-1	many	TRBJ2-7	TGCGCCAGCAGCTCCCTTCAGGGATACGAGCAGTACTTC	CASSSLQGYEQYF
TRBD1	TRBV7-9	many	TRBJ2-5	TGTGCCAGCAGCTACCTCCAGGGGGTCCAAGAGACCCAGTACTTC	CASSYLQGVQETQYF
TRBD2	TRBV7-8	.	TRBJ2-1	TGTGCCAGCAGAGTGACCGGGACTAGCGCTTACAATGAGCAGTTCTTC	CASRVTGTSAYNEQFF
.	TRBV19	many	TRBJ1-2	TGTGCCAGTACACTAGGGCCTAACTATGGCTACACCTTC	CASTLGPNYGYTF
.	TRBV6-2/TRBV6-3	.	TRBJ2-5	TGTGCCAGCAGTTTAAAAGGGGCTTCACAAGAGACCCAGTACTTC	CASSLKGASQETQYF
.	TRBV29-1	few	TRBJ2-2	TGCAGCCCCTCAGACATGGGCGCGGACACCGGGGAGCTGTTTTTT	CSPSDMGADTGELFF
.	TRBV24-1	few	TRBJ2-1	TGTGCCACCAGTGATCACATAAGTAATGAGCAGTTCTTC	CATSDHISNEQFF
.	TRBV28	few	TRBJ1-5	TGTGCCAGCAGTTTCGATCGCAGGCCGGGCAATCAGCCCCAGCATTTT	CASSFDRRPGNQPQHF
.	TRBV12-3/TRBV12-4	many	TRBJ2-1	TGTGCCAGCACCCTTGGCAATCCCAGGCTACTCCATGAGCAGTTCTTC	CASTLGNPRLLHEQFF
.	TRBV18	many	TRBJ2-6	TGTGCCAGCTCACCAGGTGTCAATGGGGCCAACGTCCTGACTTTC	CASSPGVNGANVLTF
.	TRBV7-2	many	TRBJ2-1	TGTGCCAGCAGCGGGGGATGGGGTAGCAATGAGCAGTTCTTC	CASSGGWGSNEQFF
.	TRBV2	many	TRBJ2-7	TGTGCCAGCAGTACCGGTGAGGGACCCTCTCGGGAGCAGTACTTC	CASSTGEGPSREQYF
.	TRBV5-1	.	TRBJ2-3	TGCGCCAGCAGCCTGCAAGGACAGACCTTCGATAGCACAGATACGCAGTATTTT	CASSLQGQTFDSTDTQYF
.	TRBV30	.	TRBJ2-1	TGTTGGAAAATCTATGAGCAGTTCTTC	CWKIYEQFF
TRBD2	TRBV6-2/TRBV6-3	.	TRBJ2-3	TGTGCCAGCAGTTCGGCGGGAGGAAGCACAGATACGCAGTATTTT	CASSSAGGSTDTQYF
TRBD2	TRBV10-3	.	TRBJ2-1	TGTGCCATCAGTGCATCCGGGGCCTCCCCCCAGCGGGAGCGCGGTGAGCAGTTCTTC	CAISASGASPQRERGEQFF
.	TRBV2	.	TRBJ1-5	TGTGCCAGCACTCGCCGGGACGTTCAGCCCCAGCATTTT	CASTRRDVQPQHF
.	TRBV3-1	many	TRBJ2-1	TGTGCCAGCAGCCAAGATCGCCCCCTTCTGTATGAGCAGTTCTTC	CASSQDRPLLYEQFF
.	TRBV5-6	.	TRBJ2-2	TGTGCCAGCAGCTTGACAGCTAGCCCCTGGGACACCGGGGAGCTGTTTTTT	CASSLTASPWDTGELFF
.	TRBV29-1	.	TRBJ2-3	TGCAGCGTTGGAAAAGGGCCAGATACGCAGTATTTT	CSVGKGPDTQYF
.	TRBV28	many	TRBJ1-6	TGTGCCAGCAGTTCATTTGGACTGACCTCCTATAATTCACCCCTCCACTTT	CASSSFGLTSYNSPLHF
.	TRBV9	.	TRBJ2-1	TGTGCCAGCAGCCCGCCCTCGTATGAGCAGTTCTTC	CASSPPSYEQFF
.	TRBV6-1	.	TRBJ2-2	TGTGCCAGCAGTCGGGTTGAAATTCGGGTCCTGTCAGGGACCGGGGAGCTGTTTTTT	CASSRVEIRVLSGTGELFF
TRBD1	TRBV7-9	many	TRBJ1-2	TGTGCCAGCAGCTTAGCGTCCAGGACAGGGGATGGCTACACCTTC	CASSLASRTGDGYTF
.	TRBV10-3	.	TRBJ1-6	TGTGCCATCAGGGAGTCCGGGACCTCAAATTCACCCCTCCACTTT	CAIRESGTSNSPLHF
TRBD1	TRBV20-1	.	TRBJ1-2	TGCAGTGCGCCGGGACAGGTCTATGGCTACACCTTC	CSAPGQVYGYTF
.	TRBV7-9	few	TRBJ2-7	TGTGCCAGCAGCTTAGCGAGGGCAGAGGCTTACTACGAGCAGTACTTC	CASSLARAEAYYEQYF
TRBD2	TRBV29-1	few	TRBJ2-2	TGCAGCATGACTAGCGGGAGCTGGCTGTTTTTT	CSMTSGSWLFF
.	TRBV29-1	few	TRBJ2-7	TGCAGCGTCGAAGTAGACTCCTACGAGCAGTACTTC	CSVEVDSYEQYF
.	TRBV7-8	many	TRBJ1-5	TGTGCCAGCAGCCGCACAGGGAGGCAGCCCCAGCATTTT	CASSRTGRQPQHF
.	TRBV7-9	.	TRBJ2-5	TGTGCCGGCAGCTTAGCAGGAGGGGTGGAAGAGACCCAGTACTTC	CAGSLAGGVEETQYF
.	TRBV2	.	TRBJ1-1	TGTGCCAGCAGAAGGGTTGGGTCAGGCTCAAACACTGAAGCTTTCTTT	CASRRVGSGSNTEAFF
.	TRBV14	few	TRBJ2-7	TGTGCCAGCAGCCAAGAACCCACAGGGTCCGAGCAGTACTTC	CASSQEPTGSEQYF